This passage covers 4 T cell receptor beta chains from one sample sequenced in a study of blood T cell repertoires in COVID-19. Sequencing used immunoSEQ multiplex PCR; TCRdb keeps in-frame clones, though not all of them. The data contain about 34,000 clones, approximately 71% of them singletons. The sample was peripheral blood. The receptors originated from a human donor in a cohort sampled during active COVID-19.

The chain has TRBV5-1 and TRBJ2-5; possible D gene TRBD2, 6 bases. This CDR3 comprises 14 residues. Germline CDR1 is SGHRS and CDR2 is YFSETQ. With 4 bases removed from V and 3 bases from J, the gap between germline ends came to 13 bases. DNA for the CDR3: TGCGCCAGCAGCATAGCGGAGCCGGAAGAGACCCAGTACTTC. Its protein is CASSIAEPEETQYF.

This clone was found once. J is TRBJ2-2 and V is TRBV19, with 12 nucleotides matching TRBD1. The V gene's germline CDR1 is LNHDA and CDR2 SQIVND (reference sequence). V shed 7 bases, J shed 7 bases, and the junction held 10 bases outside the gene matches. The CDR3 extends over 16 amino acids. This CDR3 is CASMGRDRGLGGELFF. The CDR3 DNA follows: TGTGCCAGTATGGGCCGGGACAGGGGGCTGGGCGGGGAGCTGTTTTTT.

This chain links TRBV7-8 with TRBJ2-5; possible D gene TRBD2, 6 bases. The V end lost 0 bases, the J end lost 4 bases, and 12 bases lay between the germline ends. Germline assignment: CDR1 SGHVS and CDR2 FQNEAQ. CDR3 length: 15 amino acids. The CDR3 sequence: CASSLAHGGSETQYF. CDR3 bases: TGTGCCAGCAGCTTAGCGCATGGGGGGTCAGAGACCCAGTACTTC. The whole variable domain, filled in from reference TRBV7-8 and TRBJ2-5, reads GAGVSQSPRYKVAKRGQDVALRCDPISGHVSLFWYQQALGQGPEFLTYFQNEAQLDKSGLPSDRFFAERPEGSVSTLKIQRTQQEDSAVYLCASSLAHGGSETQYFGPGTRLLVL.

The V gene is TRBV24-1, the J gene TRBJ2-3; 7 bases map to TRBD2. The germline gives CDR1 KGHDR, CDR2 SFDVKD. The CDR3 extends over 15 amino acids. V trimming: 4 bases; J trimming: 9 bases; junction bases outside the gene matches: 12. The CDR3 coding sequence is TGTGCCACCAGTGAAGCGGGACTTACCCTGGGGACGCAGTATTTT. Its translation is CATSEAGLTLGTQYF.